Listed here is a single T cell receptor (beta chain). The data originate from a study of shared T cell receptors in the human thymus. Repertoires were generated with immunoSEQ multiplex PCR, while TCRdb's copy carries only in-frame clones and drops some. The sample records hundreds of thousands of clones, more than 70% being singletons. V lost 0 bases and J 5 bases, leaving 20 bases between the germline ends. The CDR3 spans 17 residues. CDR1 is SGHKS, CDR2 YYEKEE, per germline (reference sequence). These data were likewise used in another study, on human thymus T cells. That work states: Highly overlapping thymic repertoires in unrelated individuals were reported by related research.

The sequence derives from a boy in the first two years of life with a congenital heart defect. The specimen sequenced was thymocytes. The rearrangement links TRBV5-5 to TRBJ1-2; D remains unclear. This chain's CDR3 is CASSLAVYARVLYGYTF. DNA of the CDR3: TGTGCCAGCAGCTTGGCCGTCTATGCGCGGGTTTTATATGGCTACACCTTC.